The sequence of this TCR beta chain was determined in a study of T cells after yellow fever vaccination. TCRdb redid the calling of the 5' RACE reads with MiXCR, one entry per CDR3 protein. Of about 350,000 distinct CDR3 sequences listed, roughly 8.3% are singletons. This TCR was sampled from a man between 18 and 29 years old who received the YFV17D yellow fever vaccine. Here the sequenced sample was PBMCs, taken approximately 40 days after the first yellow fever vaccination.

In DNA form, the CDR3 reads TGTGCCAGCAGTCCGATGGCGACGAACACCGGGGAGCTGTTTTTT. Translating gives CASSPMATNTGELFF. The chain uses TRBV2 and TRBJ2-2; D uncertain. The CDR3 has 15 amino acids. With 5 bases removed from V and 0 bases from J, the gap between germline ends came to 10 bases. Germline values: CDR1 SNHLY, CDR2 FYNNEI.